This TCR beta chain originates from a study of T cells after posttransplantation cyclophosphamide. Generated by immunoSEQ multiplex PCR, the TCRdb table keeps only in-frame clones and is missing some. Listed for the sample are tens of thousands of clones, none seen a single time. This clone was recorded at least ten times. The CDR3 runs 8 residues. This TCR came from a woman aged 60-70 years in good health, CMV-negative, and a related stem cell transplant donor. Sample: PBMCs. The rearrangement joins TRBV21-1 to TRBJ2-1; TRBD1 was called by the table and not checked on the DNA. TRBV21-1 is termed a pseudogene. CDR3 in DNA: TGTGCCACCCTAGGGGAGTTCTTC. Translating it yields CATLGEFF.